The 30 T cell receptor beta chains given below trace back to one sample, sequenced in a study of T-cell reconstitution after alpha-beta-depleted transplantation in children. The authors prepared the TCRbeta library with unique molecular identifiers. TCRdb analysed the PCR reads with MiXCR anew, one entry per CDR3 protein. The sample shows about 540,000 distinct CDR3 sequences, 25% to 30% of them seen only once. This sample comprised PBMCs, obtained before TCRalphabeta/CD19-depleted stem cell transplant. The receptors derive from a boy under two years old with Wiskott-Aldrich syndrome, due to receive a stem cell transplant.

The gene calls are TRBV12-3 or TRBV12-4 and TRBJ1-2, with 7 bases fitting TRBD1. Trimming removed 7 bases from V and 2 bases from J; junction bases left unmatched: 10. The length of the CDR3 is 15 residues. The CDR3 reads CASIHRQGTNYGYTF. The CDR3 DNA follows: TGTGCCAGCATACACCGACAGGGCACCAACTATGGCTACACCTTC.

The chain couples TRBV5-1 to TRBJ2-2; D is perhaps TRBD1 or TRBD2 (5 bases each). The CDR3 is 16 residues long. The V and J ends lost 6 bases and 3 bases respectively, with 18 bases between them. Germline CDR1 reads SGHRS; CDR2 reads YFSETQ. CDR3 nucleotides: TGCGCCAGCAATCCACTTTCGGGACGCGACACCGGGGAGCTGTTTTTT. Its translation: CASNPLSGRDTGELFF.

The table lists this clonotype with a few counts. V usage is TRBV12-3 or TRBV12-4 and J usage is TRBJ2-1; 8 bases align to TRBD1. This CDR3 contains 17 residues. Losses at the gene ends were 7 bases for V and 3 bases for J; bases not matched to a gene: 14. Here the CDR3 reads CASMTGELIVRYNEQFF. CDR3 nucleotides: TGTGCCAGCATGACAGGGGAACTCATCGTTCGCTACAATGAGCAGTTCTTC.

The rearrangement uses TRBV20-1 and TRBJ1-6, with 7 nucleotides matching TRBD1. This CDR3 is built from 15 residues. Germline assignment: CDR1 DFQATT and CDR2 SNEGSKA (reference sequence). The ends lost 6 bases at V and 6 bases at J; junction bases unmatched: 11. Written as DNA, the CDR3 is TGCAGTGCCAGTCCACAGGGGCTCTCTAATTCACCCCTCCACTTT. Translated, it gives CSASPQGLSNSPLHF.

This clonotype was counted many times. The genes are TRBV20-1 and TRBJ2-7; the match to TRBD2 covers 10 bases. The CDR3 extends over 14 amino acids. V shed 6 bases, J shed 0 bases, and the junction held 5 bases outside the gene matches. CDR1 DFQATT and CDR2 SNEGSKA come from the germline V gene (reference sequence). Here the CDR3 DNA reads TGCAGTGCGATAGCGGGAGGTGCCTCCTACGAGCAGTACTTC. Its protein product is CSAIAGGASYEQYF.

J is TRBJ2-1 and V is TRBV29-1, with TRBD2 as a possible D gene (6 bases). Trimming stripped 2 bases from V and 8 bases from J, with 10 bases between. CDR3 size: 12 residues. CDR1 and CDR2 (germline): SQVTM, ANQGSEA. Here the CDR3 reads CSVETGVYEQFF. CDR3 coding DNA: TGCAGCGTTGAAACGGGAGTCTATGAGCAGTTCTTC.

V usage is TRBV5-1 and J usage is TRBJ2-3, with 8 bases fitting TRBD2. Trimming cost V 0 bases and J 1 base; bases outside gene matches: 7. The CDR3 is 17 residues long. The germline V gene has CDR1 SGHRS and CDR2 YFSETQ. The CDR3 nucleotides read TGCGCCAGCAGCTTGGGCCTACTAGCGGAACGCACAGATACGCAGTATTTT. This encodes CASSLGLLAERTDTQYF.

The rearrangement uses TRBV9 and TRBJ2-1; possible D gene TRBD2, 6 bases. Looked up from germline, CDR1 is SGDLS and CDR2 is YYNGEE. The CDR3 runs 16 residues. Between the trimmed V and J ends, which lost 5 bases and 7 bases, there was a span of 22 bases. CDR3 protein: CASRPLDPGRRNEQFF. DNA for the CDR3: TGTGCCAGCAGGCCACTTGACCCAGGGAGGAGGAATGAGCAGTTCTTC.

CDR3 protein: CAMGSESGANVLTF. The CDR3 DNA follows: TGTGCCATGGGGTCGGAGTCTGGGGCCAACGTCCTGACTTTC. This sequence joins TRBV10-3 and TRBJ2-6, with D unclear. Germline CDR1 is ENHRY and CDR2 is SYGVKD. V was cut by 9 bases and J by 1 base, with 10 bases left in between. This CDR3 has 14 amino acids.

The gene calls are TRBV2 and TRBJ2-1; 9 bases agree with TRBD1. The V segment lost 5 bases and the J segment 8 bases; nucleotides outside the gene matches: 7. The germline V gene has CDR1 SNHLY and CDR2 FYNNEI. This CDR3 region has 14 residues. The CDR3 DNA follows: TGTGCCAGCAGTATTGACAGGGGGGTCGATGAGCAGTTCTTC. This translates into CASSIDRGVDEQFF.

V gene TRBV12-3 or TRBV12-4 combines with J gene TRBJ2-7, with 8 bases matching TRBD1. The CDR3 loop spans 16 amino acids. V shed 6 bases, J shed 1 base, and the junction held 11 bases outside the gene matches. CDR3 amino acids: CASRGEPGQASYEQYF. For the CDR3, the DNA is TGTGCCAGCAGAGGCGAACCGGGACAGGCTTCCTACGAGCAGTACTTC.

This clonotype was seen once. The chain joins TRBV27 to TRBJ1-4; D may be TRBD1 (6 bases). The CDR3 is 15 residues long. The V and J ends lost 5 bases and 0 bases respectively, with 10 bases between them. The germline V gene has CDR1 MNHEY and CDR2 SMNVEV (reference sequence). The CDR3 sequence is CASSLHRATNEKLFF. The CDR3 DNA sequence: TGTGCCAGCAGTCTACACAGGGCAACTAATGAAAAACTGTTTTTT. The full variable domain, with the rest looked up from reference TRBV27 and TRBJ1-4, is EAQVTQNPRYLITVTGKKLTVTCSQNMNHEYMSWYRQDPGLGLRQIYYSMNVEVTDKGDVPEGYKVSRKEKRNFPLILESPSPNQTSLYFCASSLHRATNEKLFFGSGTQLSVL.

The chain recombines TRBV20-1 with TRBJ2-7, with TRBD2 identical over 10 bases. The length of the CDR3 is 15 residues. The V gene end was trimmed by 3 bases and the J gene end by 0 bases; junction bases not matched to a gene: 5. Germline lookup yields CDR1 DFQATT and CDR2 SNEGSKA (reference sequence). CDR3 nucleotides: TGCAGTGCTAGTCCCCTAGCGGGGGCCTCCTACGAGCAGTACTTC. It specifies CSASPLAGASYEQYF.

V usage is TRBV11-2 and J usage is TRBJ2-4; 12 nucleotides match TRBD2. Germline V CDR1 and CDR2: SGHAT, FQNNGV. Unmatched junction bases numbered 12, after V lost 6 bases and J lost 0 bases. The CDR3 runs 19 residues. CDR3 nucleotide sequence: TGTGCCAGCAGACGACTGGGACTAGCGGGTAACTTAGCCAAAAACATTCAGTACTTC. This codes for CASRRLGLAGNLAKNIQYF.

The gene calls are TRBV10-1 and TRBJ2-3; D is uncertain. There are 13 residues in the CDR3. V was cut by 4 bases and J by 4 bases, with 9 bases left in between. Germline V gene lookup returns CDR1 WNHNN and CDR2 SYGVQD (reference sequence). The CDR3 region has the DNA TGCGCCAGCAGTGTCCAGCACCCAGATACGCAGTATTTT. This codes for CASSVQHPDTQYF.

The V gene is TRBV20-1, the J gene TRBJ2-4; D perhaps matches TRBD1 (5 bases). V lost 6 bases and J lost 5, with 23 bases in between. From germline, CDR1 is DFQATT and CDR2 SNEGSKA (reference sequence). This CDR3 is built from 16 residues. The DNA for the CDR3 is TGCAGTGCCCACCGTTTTTTAAAGGGGATCGAAAACATTCAGTACTTC. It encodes CSAHRFLKGIENIQYF.

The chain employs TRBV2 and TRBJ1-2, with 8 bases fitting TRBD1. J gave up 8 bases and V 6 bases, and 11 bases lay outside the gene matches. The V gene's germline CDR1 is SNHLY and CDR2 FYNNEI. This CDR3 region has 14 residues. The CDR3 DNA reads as TGTGCCAGCAGCGCCTTTAGGGACAGGACCGGCTACACCTTC. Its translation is CASSAFRDRTGYTF.

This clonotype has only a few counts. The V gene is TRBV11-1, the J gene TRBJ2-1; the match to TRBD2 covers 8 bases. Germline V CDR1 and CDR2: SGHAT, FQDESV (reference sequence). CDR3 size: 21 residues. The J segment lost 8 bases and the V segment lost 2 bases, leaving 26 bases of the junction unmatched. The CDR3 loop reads CASSLRIRQGEAGVFFYEQFF. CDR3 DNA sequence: TGTGCCAGCAGCTTAAGGATACGCCAGGGTGAAGCGGGAGTCTTCTTTTATGAGCAGTTCTTC.

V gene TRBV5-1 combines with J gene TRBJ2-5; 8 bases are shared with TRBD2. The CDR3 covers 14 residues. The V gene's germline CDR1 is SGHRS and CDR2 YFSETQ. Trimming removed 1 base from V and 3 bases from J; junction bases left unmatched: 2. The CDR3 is CASSLTAGEETQYF. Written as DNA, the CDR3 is TGCGCCAGCAGCTTGACAGCGGGAGAAGAGACCCAGTACTTC.

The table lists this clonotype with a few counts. The CDR3 sequence is CASSYDREYNEQFF. DNA for the CDR3: TGTGCCAGCAGTTACGACAGGGAGTACAATGAGCAGTTCTTC. The V call is TRBV6-5, the J call TRBJ2-1; 7 bases agree with TRBD1. V lost 2 bases and J lost 4; bases outside the gene matches: 2. Germline values: CDR1 MNHEY, CDR2 SVGAGI. This CDR3 has 14 amino acids.

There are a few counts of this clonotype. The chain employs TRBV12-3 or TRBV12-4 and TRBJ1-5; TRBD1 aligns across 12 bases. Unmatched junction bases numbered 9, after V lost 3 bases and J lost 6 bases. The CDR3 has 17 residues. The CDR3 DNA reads TGTGCCAGCAGTTTTGGACCGGGACAGGGGGCGTCTCAGCCCCAGCATTTT. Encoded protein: CASSFGPGQGASQPQHF.

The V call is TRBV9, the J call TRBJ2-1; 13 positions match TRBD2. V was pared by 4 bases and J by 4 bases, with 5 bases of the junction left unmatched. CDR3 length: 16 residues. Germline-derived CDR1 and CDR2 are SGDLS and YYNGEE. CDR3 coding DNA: TGTGCCAGCAGCCCCAGGGGACTAGCGGGATACAATGAGCAGTTCTTC. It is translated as CASSPRGLAGYNEQFF.

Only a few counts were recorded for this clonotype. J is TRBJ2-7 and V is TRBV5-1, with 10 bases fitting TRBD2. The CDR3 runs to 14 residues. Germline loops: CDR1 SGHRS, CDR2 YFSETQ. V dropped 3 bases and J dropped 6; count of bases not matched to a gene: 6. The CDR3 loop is CASSSTSGSTEQYF. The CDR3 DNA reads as TGCGCCAGCAGCTCGACTAGCGGGTCTACCGAGCAGTACTTC.

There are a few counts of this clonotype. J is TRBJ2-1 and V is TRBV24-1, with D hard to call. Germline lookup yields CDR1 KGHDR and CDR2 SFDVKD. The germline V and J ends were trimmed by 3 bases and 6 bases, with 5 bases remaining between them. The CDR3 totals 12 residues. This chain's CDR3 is CATSDPGNEQFF. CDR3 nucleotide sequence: TGTGCCACCAGTGATCCTGGCAATGAGCAGTTCTTC.

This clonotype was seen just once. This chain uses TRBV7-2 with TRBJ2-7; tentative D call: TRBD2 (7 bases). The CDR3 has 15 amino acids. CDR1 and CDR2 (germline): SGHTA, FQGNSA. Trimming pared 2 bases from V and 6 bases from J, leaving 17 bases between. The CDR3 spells CASSLSGGGLSEQYF. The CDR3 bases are TGTGCCAGCAGCTTAAGTGGCGGGGGCCTCTCCGAGCAGTACTTC.

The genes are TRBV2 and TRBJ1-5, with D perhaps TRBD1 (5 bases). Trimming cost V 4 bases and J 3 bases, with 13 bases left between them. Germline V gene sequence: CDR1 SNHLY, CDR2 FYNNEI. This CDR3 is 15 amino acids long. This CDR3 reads CASSGQGLPNQPQHF. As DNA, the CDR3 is TGTGCCAGCAGTGGGCAGGGCTTACCCAATCAGCCCCAGCATTTT.

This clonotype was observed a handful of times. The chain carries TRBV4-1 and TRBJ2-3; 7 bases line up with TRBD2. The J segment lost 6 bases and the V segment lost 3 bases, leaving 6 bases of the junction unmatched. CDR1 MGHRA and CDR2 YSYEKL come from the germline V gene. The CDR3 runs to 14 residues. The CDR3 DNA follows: TGCGCCAGCAGCCAGGCGGGGGAGGTGGATACGCAGTATTTT. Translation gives CASSQAGEVDTQYF.

In nucleotides, the CDR3 is TGCAGTGCTAGAGATGGACAGGGAGGCCGGTACTTC. Translation: CSARDGQGGRYF. V usage is TRBV20-1 and J usage is TRBJ2-7, with 8 bases fitting TRBD1. The ends lost 0 bases at V and 12 bases at J; junction bases unmatched: 7. Germline V gives CDR1 DFQATT, CDR2 SNEGSKA (reference sequence). This CDR3 region has 12 residues.

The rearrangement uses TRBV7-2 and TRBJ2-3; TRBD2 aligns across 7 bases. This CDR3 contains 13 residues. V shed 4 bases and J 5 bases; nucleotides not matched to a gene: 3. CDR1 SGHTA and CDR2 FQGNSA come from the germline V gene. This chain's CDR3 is CASSSRGVDTQYF. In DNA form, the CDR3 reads TGTGCCAGCAGCTCTCGGGGGGTAGATACGCAGTATTTT.

CDR3 amino acids: CASSLTGVKHGNEQFF. CDR3 bases: TGCGCCAGCAGCTTAACCGGGGTGAAACATGGCAATGAGCAGTTCTTC. The chain combines TRBV5-1 with TRBJ2-1; D might be TRBD2 (5 bases). This CDR3 has 16 residues. V lost 2 bases and J 6 bases, leaving 18 bases between the germline ends. Per germline, CDR1 SGHRS and CDR2 YFSETQ.